The rows below give T cell receptor beta chains drawn from one sample of a study of Graves' ophthalmopathy and Graves' hyperthyroidism. TCRdb re-derived calls from the multiplex PCR reads in MiXCR, one entry per CDR3 protein. The table includes roughly 220,000 distinct CDR3 sequences, 45% detected once. Sample: peripheral blood. Receptors were obtained from an adult man with Graves' ophthalmopathy. Each CDR3 is given with its conserved first and last residue. The D gene is left open where the match is weak. A clone size is listed for some rows: how often the clone was seen (once, few, many), or a class if it is expanded.

clone size,D gene,V gene,CDR3 length,J gene,CDR3 protein,CDR3 DNA
.,.,TRBV2,16,TRBJ1-1,CASSYPRPRANTEAFF,TGTGCCAGCAGTTACCCCCGCCCCCGTGCGAACACTGAAGCTTTCTTT
.,TRBD1,TRBV7-2,14,TRBJ1-2,CASSLTGQGWGYTF,TGTGCCAGCAGCTTAACGGGACAGGGGTGGGGCTACACCTTC
.,.,TRBV10-3,12,TRBJ1-4,CASSEVQGSLFF,TGTGCCAGCAGTGAAGTTCAGGGAAGCCTGTTTTTT
.,.,TRBV11-2,14,TRBJ1-4,CASSFGPVDEKLFF,TGTGCCAGCAGCTTCGGGCCCGTGGATGAAAAACTGTTTTTT
.,TRBD2,TRBV6-2/TRBV6-3,16,TRBJ2-5,CASSSSGRPLQETQYF,TGTGCCAGCAGTTCTAGCGGGAGGCCCCTACAAGAGACCCAGTACTTC
few,.,TRBV7-8,14,TRBJ2-2,CASSLPLDTGELFF,TGTGCCAGCAGCTTACCCTTGGACACCGGGGAGCTGTTTTTT
few,.,TRBV9,15,TRBJ1-2,CASSSGLGSAYGYTF,TGTGCCAGCAGCTCCGGGTTGGGTTCGGCCTATGGCTACACCTTC
.,.,TRBV20-1,12,TRBJ1-4,CSVRELGEKLFF,TGCAGTGTAAGGGAGTTGGGGGAAAAACTGTTTTTT
few,.,TRBV7-9,13,TRBJ1-2,CASSTGRGLGYTF,TGTGCCAGCAGCACCGGGAGGGGCTTGGGCTACACCTTC
.,.,TRBV12-3/TRBV12-4,14,TRBJ2-5,CASSADTSGETQYF,TGTGCCAGCAGTGCAGACACCTCCGGAGAGACCCAGTACTTC
few,TRBD2,TRBV7-3,15,TRBJ2-7,CASSSIAGGIYEQYF,TGTGCCAGCAGTTCCATAGCGGGAGGGATTTACGAGCAGTACTTC
.,.,TRBV6-5,13,TRBJ2-7,CASSRWGTYEQYF,TGTGCCAGCAGCCGATGGGGGACGTACGAGCAGTACTTC
few,TRBD2,TRBV20-1,14,TRBJ2-2,CSARGASGGGELFF,TGCAGTGCTAGAGGGGCTAGCGGTGGCGGGGAGCTGTTTTTT
.,.,TRBV5-8,12,TRBJ1-3,CASSLDWGTIYF,TGCGCCAGCAGCTTGGACTGGGGCACCATATATTTT
.,.,TRBV29-1,10,TRBJ2-1,CSDVRREQFF,TGCAGCGATGTCCGTCGCGAGCAGTTCTTC
few,.,TRBV12-3/TRBV12-4,13,TRBJ2-7,CASSYHTSYEQYF,TGTGCCAGCAGTTACCACACCTCCTACGAGCAGTACTTC
.,.,TRBV20-1,13,TRBJ1-2,CSASSQRGYGYTF,TGCAGTGCTAGTTCCCAAAGGGGCTATGGCTACACCTTC
.,.,TRBV6-2/TRBV6-3,14,TRBJ1-5,CASSYSDNNQPQHF,TGTGCCAGCAGTTACAGTGACAACAATCAGCCCCAGCATTTT
few,.,TRBV6-5,15,TRBJ1-5,CASTQGLDPNQPQHF,TGTGCCAGCACCCAGGGCCTCGACCCGAATCAGCCCCAGCATTTT
.,.,TRBV20-1,13,TRBJ1-4,CSAALATNEKLFF,TGCAGTGCCGCCCTTGCAACTAATGAAAAACTGTTTTTT
few,.,TRBV20-1,15,TRBJ1-6,CSARDIKTSNSPLHF,TGCAGTGCTCGGGACATTAAAACCTCGAATTCACCCCTCCACTTT
.,.,TRBV11-1,13,TRBJ1-5,CASSLESDQPQHF,TGTGCCAGCAGCTTAGAATCCGATCAGCCCCAGCATTTT
many,TRBD1,TRBV25-1,15,TRBJ1-3,CASSETTGSGNTIYF,TGTGCCAGCAGTGAAACGACAGGGTCTGGAAACACCATATATTTT
once,.,TRBV7-9,14,TRBJ2-3,CASSLEGSTDTQYF,TGTGCCAGCAGCTTAGAGGGAAGCACAGATACGCAGTATTTT
.,TRBD1,TRBV5-4,15,TRBJ2-7,CASSQTGAGDHEQYF,TGTGCCAGCAGCCAGACAGGGGCAGGAGATCACGAGCAGTACTTC
.,TRBD1,TRBV2,15,TRBJ2-2,CASSPWTGDTGELFF,TGTGCCAGCAGTCCGTGGACAGGGGACACCGGGGAGCTGTTTTTT
few,.,TRBV29-1,11,TRBJ2-7,CSAGVSYEQYF,TGCAGCGCAGGTGTCTCCTACGAGCAGTACTTC
few,TRBD1,TRBV7-8,16,TRBJ1-6,CASSWGQGADNSPLHF,TGTGCCAGCAGCTGGGGACAGGGGGCTGATAATTCACCCCTCCACTTT
few,TRBD2,TRBV6-5,14,TRBJ2-5,CASSYSGEGETQYF,TGTGCCAGCAGTTACTCCGGGGAGGGAGAGACCCAGTACTTC
.,.,TRBV4-1,15,TRBJ2-7,CASSQEPPHKGEQYF,TGCGCCAGCAGCCAAGAGCCCCCTCACAAGGGCGAGCAGTACTTC
few,TRBD2,TRBV13,17,TRBJ2-7,CASSYSGLADTAYEQYF,TGTGCCAGCAGCTACTCGGGACTAGCGGATACCGCATACGAGCAGTACTTC
.,.,TRBV7-6,16,TRBJ2-5,CASSLMGGSGRETQYF,TGTGCCAGCAGCTTAATGGGTGGGAGCGGGCGAGAGACCCAGTACTTC